Following are 32 T cell receptor beta chains from one sample sequenced in a study of CD8 T cells in Susac syndrome. The authors reverse transcribed roughly 0.5 to 1 ug RNA with random hexamers. TCRdb reprocessed the immunoSEQ multiplex PCR reads with MiXCR, giving one entry per CDR3 protein. The sample lists 130,000 to 150,000 distinct CDR3 sequences, more than 90% seen once, with roughly 0.08% in the top ten. Sequencing input: CD4+ T cells from PBMCs. The receptors originated from a human donor with Susac syndrome.

The chain is built from TRBV20-1 and TRBJ1-1, with no clear D. CDR3 length equals 12 residues. V lost 6 bases and J lost 3, with 11 bases in between. The germline CDR1 and CDR2 sequences are DFQATT and SNEGSKA (reference sequence). CDR3 sequence (DNA): TGCAGTGCCCCGGATGGGGACACTGAAGCTTTCTTT. It yields the protein CSAPDGDTEAFF.

This chain links TRBV28 with TRBJ2-1; either TRBD1 or TRBD2 may fit D (5 bases each). Germline loops: CDR1 MDHEN, CDR2 SYDVKM. V was shortened by 6 bases and J by 5 bases, with 17 bases between the two germline ends. The CDR3 has 15 amino acids. CDR3 DNA sequence: TGTGCCAGCAGGATACCGGGACGGCATAACAATGAGCAGTTCTTC. It specifies CASRIPGRHNNEQFF.

The V gene is TRBV2, the J gene TRBJ2-3, with 13 bases that match TRBD2. This CDR3 has 18 amino acids. Germline-derived CDR1 and CDR2 are SNHLY and FYNNEI. Losses at the gene ends were 0 bases for V and 2 bases for J; bases not matched to a gene: 5. The chain's CDR3 is CASSEAMTSGGNTDTQYF. For the CDR3, the DNA is TGTGCCAGCAGTGAAGCGATGACTAGCGGGGGGAACACAGATACGCAGTATTTT.

This chain links TRBV3-1 with TRBJ2-7, with D unclear. Trimming shortened V by 3 bases and J by 5 bases, and 11 bases separated the two germline ends. The CDR3 consists of 13 residues. Germline CDR1 and CDR2: LGHDT and YNNKEL (reference sequence). This chain's CDR3 is CASSHTPGNEQYF. CDR3 DNA: TGTGCCAGCAGCCACACCCCAGGCAACGAGCAGTACTTC.

The genes are TRBV10-3 and TRBJ2-5, with TRBD1 matching 7 bases. Trimming cost V 10 bases and J 4 bases; bases outside gene matches: 9. This CDR3 has 13 amino acids. Looked up from germline, CDR1 is ENHRY and CDR2 is SYGVKD. The CDR3: CATGQSSPETQYF. CDR3 DNA sequence: TGTGCCACGGGACAGAGTAGTCCAGAGACCCAGTACTTC.

The sample holds one count of this clonotype. The rearrangement uses TRBV29-1 and TRBJ2-7, with D possibly being TRBD1 (6 bases). The CDR3 covers 12 residues. Germline lookup yields CDR1 SQVTM and CDR2 ANQGSEA. Trimming removed 5 bases at V and 4 bases at J, with 12 bases between. The CDR3 DNA follows: TGCAGCGTTAGCGGACAGACGTACGAGCAGTACTTC. This sequence encodes CSVSGQTYEQYF.

V usage is TRBV14 and J usage is TRBJ1-1; D is unclear. The germline gives CDR1 SGHDN, CDR2 FVKESK. This CDR3 has 15 residues. V was pared by 5 bases and J by 2 bases, with 15 bases between. In DNA, the CDR3 is TGTGCCAGCAGCTTTTCAAGACGGGGAAACACTGAAGCTTTCTTT. Amino acid sequence: CASSFSRRGNTEAFF.

The chain recombines TRBV20-1 with TRBJ2-3; D perhaps matches TRBD1 (6 bases). There are 15 residues in the CDR3. Germline V gives CDR1 DFQATT, CDR2 SNEGSKA (reference sequence). V was shortened by 3 bases and J by 2 bases, with 15 bases between the two germline ends. CDR3 protein: CSARITWTATDTQYF. The CDR3 nucleotides read TGCAGTGCTAGGATCACTTGGACAGCCACAGATACGCAGTATTTT.

The rearrangement uses TRBV5-1 and TRBJ2-4, with D perhaps TRBD2 (6 bases). The germline V gene encodes CDR1 SGHRS and CDR2 YFSETQ. The CDR3 extends over 16 amino acids. Trimming cost V 0 bases and J 9 bases, with 19 bases left between them. CDR3: CASSLEVRDEYVIQYF. The CDR3 DNA is TGCGCCAGCAGCTTGGAGGTGCGGGACGAGTACGTCATTCAGTACTTC.

This chain uses TRBV14 with TRBJ2-7, with D maybe TRBD2 (6 bases). V lost 5 bases, J lost 4 bases, and 15 bases lay in between. The CDR3 has 14 residues. Germline V gene sequence: CDR1 SGHDN, CDR2 FVKESK. This chain's CDR3 is CASSETSLRYEQYF. The CDR3, as DNA: TGTGCCAGCAGCGAGACTAGTTTGCGGTACGAGCAGTACTTC. Drawing the rest from reference TRBV14 and TRBJ2-7, the complete variable domain is EAGVTQFPSHSVIEKGQTVTLRCDPISGHDNLYWYRRVMGKEIKFLLHFVKESKQDESGMPNNRFLAERTGGTYSTLKVQPAELEDSGVYFCASSETSLRYEQYFGPGTRLTVT.

The chain couples TRBV11-2 to TRBJ1-1, with D unclear. Trimming took 4 bases from V and 1 from J, leaving 19 bases between them. From germline, CDR1 is SGHAT and CDR2 FQNNGV. This CDR3 has 17 amino acids. The CDR3 DNA reads TGTGCCAGCAGCTACCCTGGCGGAGAAAACGGGAACACTGAAGCTTTCTTT. This codes for CASSYPGGENGNTEAFF.

The gene calls are TRBV19 and TRBJ2-7, with 9 bases fitting TRBD1. The CDR3 loop spans 14 amino acids. Germline V gene sequence: CDR1 LNHDA, CDR2 SQIVND (reference sequence). Trimming removed 9 bases from V and 1 base from J; junction bases left unmatched: 7. The CDR3 nucleotides are TGTGCCAGCTGTGAGGGACAGGGTTCCTACGAGCAGTACTTC. Protein sequence: CASCEGQGSYEQYF.

Comment on this clonotype: Sequence at one end of the junction differs from germline and may be a read error. The V and J genes are TRBV4-2 and TRBJ2-2; 7 bases agree with TRBD2. The germline CDR1 and CDR2 sequences are LGHNA and YNFKEQ. This CDR3 has 15 amino acids. The CDR3, as DNA: TGTGCCAGCAGCCAGGAAAGGCGGGGGACCGGAGAGCTGTTTTTT. It translates to CASSQERRGTGELFF.

The rearrangement joins TRBV29-1 to TRBJ1-2; D ambiguous. Trimming cost V 3 bases and J 8 bases, with 16 bases left between them. This CDR3 contains 13 residues. Germline CDR1 SQVTM, CDR2 ANQGSEA. The CDR3, as DNA: TGCAGCGTTGAGGGTGTCGGCCTCGTCGGCTACACCTTC. Translation gives CSVEGVGLVGYTF. Full variable domain (remainder filled in from reference TRBV29-1 and TRBJ1-2): SAVISQKPSRDICQRGTSLTIQCQVDSQVTMMFWYRQQPGQSLTLIATANQGSEATYESGFVIDKFPISRPNLTFSTLTVSNMSPEDSSIYLCSVEGVGLVGYTFGSGTRLTVV.

The rearrangement uses TRBV5-1 and TRBJ2-1, with a weak D call TRBD2 (5 bases). Between the trimmed V and J ends, which lost 0 bases and 10 bases, there was a span of 8 bases. In germline, CDR1 is SGHRS, CDR2 YFSETQ. The CDR3 is 12 residues long. The CDR3 is CASSLVGSEQFF. CDR3 coding DNA: TGCGCCAGCAGCTTGGTGGGGAGCGAGCAGTTCTTC.

This sequence joins TRBV2 and TRBJ2-7; D gene uncertain. Per germline, CDR1 SNHLY and CDR2 FYNNEI. The CDR3 is 14 residues long. Trimming removed 4 bases at V and 0 bases at J, with 10 bases between. CDR3 nucleotides: TGTGCCAGCAGTGGTTGGCAAAACTCCTACGAGCAGTACTTC. Translating it yields CASSGWQNSYEQYF.

The V gene is TRBV5-4, the J gene TRBJ2-3, with TRBD1 matching 7 bases. The V gene's germline CDR1 is SGHNT and CDR2 YYREEE (reference sequence). After removal of 4 bases from V and 0 bases from J, the junction contained 8 bases not matched to a gene. The CDR3 is 16 amino acids. Here the CDR3 reads CASSAGTASSTDTQYF. The CDR3 nucleotides are TGTGCCAGCAGCGCCGGGACAGCCTCTAGCACAGATACGCAGTATTTT.

The rearrangement joins TRBV29-1 to TRBJ2-1; 9 bases match TRBD2. Trimming at V came to 0 bases and at J to 4 bases, leaving 7 bases not matched to a gene. The CDR3 runs to 16 residues. Looked up from germline, CDR1 is SQVTM and CDR2 is ANQGSEA. CDR3 sequence (DNA): TGCAGCGTTGAAGATATAGCGGGAGAGCTTTACAATGAGCAGTTCTTC. As protein: CSVEDIAGELYNEQFF.

The V and J genes are TRBV20-1 and TRBJ1-1; TRBD1 matches 7 bases. The germline V gene encodes CDR1 DFQATT and CDR2 SNEGSKA (reference sequence). CDR3 length: 14 residues. The V gene end was trimmed by 3 bases and the J gene end by 1 base; junction bases not matched to a gene: 5. The CDR3 region has the DNA TGCAGTGCTAGTCTCCGGGACAGGAACACTGAAGCTTTCTTT. Encoded protein: CSASLRDRNTEAFF.

The rearrangement links TRBV27 to TRBJ2-1; 10 bases agree with TRBD2. Germline V gene data show CDR1 as MNHEY and CDR2 as SMNVEV (reference sequence). Losses at the gene ends were 0 bases for V and 8 bases for J; bases not matched to a gene: 4. The CDR3 totals 15 residues. The CDR3 protein is CASSLSPAGGHEQFF. The CDR3 DNA sequence: TGTGCCAGCAGTTTATCACCAGCGGGGGGGCATGAGCAGTTCTTC.

The CDR3 spells CASSQDWSLSVYEQYF. DNA for the CDR3: TGTGCCAGCAGCCAAGATTGGAGCCTGTCAGTCTACGAGCAGTACTTC. The chain combines TRBV3-1 with TRBJ2-7; D uncertain. This CDR3 is 16 amino acids long. The germline V and J ends were trimmed by 0 bases and 3 bases, with 15 bases remaining between them. Germline V CDR1 and CDR2: LGHDT, YNNKEL (reference sequence).

The gene calls are TRBV2 and TRBJ2-2; TRBD1 matches at 11 bases. With 3 bases clipped from V and 5 bases from J, the junction kept 2 bases outside the gene matches. Per germline, CDR1 SNHLY and CDR2 FYNNEI. CDR3 length equals 15 residues. The CDR3 nucleotides are TGTGCCAGCAGTGACGGGACAGGGGGAACCGGGGAGCTGTTTTTT. It specifies CASSDGTGGTGELFF.

The rearrangement uses TRBV5-1 and TRBJ2-5; TRBD2 might be the D (6 bases). V shed 0 bases and J shed 3 bases, with 18 bases lying between them. This CDR3 spans 17 amino acids. Germline-derived CDR1 and CDR2 are SGHRS and YFSETQ. CDR3 sequence: CASSLGFRGTAEETQYF. As DNA, the CDR3 is TGCGCCAGCAGCTTGGGGTTTCGCGGGACGGCTGAAGAGACCCAGTACTTC.

The rearrangement joins TRBV6-5 to TRBJ2-1; 7 bases are shared with TRBD1. The CDR3 is 14 amino acids. The germline V gene has CDR1 MNHEY and CDR2 SVGAGI. Unmatched junction bases numbered 8, after V lost 8 bases and J lost 4 bases. The CDR3 loop is CASGDRDSYNEQFF. DNA of the CDR3: TGTGCCAGCGGCGACAGGGACAGTTACAATGAGCAGTTCTTC.

V and J are TRBV20-1 and TRBJ2-5; 10 positions match TRBD1. Germline assignment: CDR1 DFQATT and CDR2 SNEGSKA (reference sequence). V lost 4 bases to trimming and J lost 5 bases; unmatched junction nucleotides: 7. CDR3 length: 14 residues. The CDR3 region is CSATGTGVLETQYF. The CDR3 DNA follows: TGCAGTGCTACCGGGACAGGGGTTTTGGAGACCCAGTACTTC.

The chain couples TRBV7-6 to TRBJ2-3; D is undetermined. The CDR3 covers 13 residues. Per the germline V gene, CDR1 is SGHVS and CDR2 is FNYEAQ. V was trimmed by 4 bases and J by 5 bases, leaving 10 bases between them. The CDR3: CASSSTSLDTQYF. As DNA, the CDR3 is TGTGCCAGCAGCTCGACCTCCCTAGATACGCAGTATTTT. The complete variable domain, with remaining parts taken from reference TRBV7-6 and TRBJ2-3, reads GAGVSQSPRYKVTKRGQDVALRCDPISGHVSLYWYRQALGQGPEFLTYFNYEAQQDKSGLPNDRFSAERPEGSISTLTIQRTEQRDSAMYRCASSSTSLDTQYFGPGTRLTVL.

V gene TRBV11-2 combines with J gene TRBJ2-4; possible D gene TRBD2, 6 bases. V lost 0 bases to trimming and J lost 7 bases, with 10 bases between them. CDR1 is SGHAT, CDR2 FQNNGV, per germline. The CDR3 length is 14 residues. The CDR3, as DNA: TGTGCCAGCAGCTTAGAGACTAGTACCAACATTCAGTACTTC. It yields the protein CASSLETSTNIQYF.

V is TRBV6-6 and J is TRBJ2-7; 7 positions match TRBD1. The CDR3 sequence is 14 residues long. V gave up 7 bases and J gave up 3 bases; unmatched junction bases: 9. Germline-derived CDR1 and CDR2 are MNHNY and SVGAGI (reference sequence). CDR3 DNA: TGTGCCAGCAATGCTGACAGGGCCAACTACGAGCAGTACTTC. The encoded protein is CASNADRANYEQYF.

The chain recombines TRBV2 with TRBJ2-3; possibly TRBD2 for D (5 bases). V was trimmed by 6 bases and J by 6 bases, leaving 19 bases between them. CDR1 is SNHLY and CDR2 is FYNNEI in the germline V gene. The CDR3 totals 15 residues. CDR3 amino acids: CASRKRTNRGDTQYF. In DNA, the CDR3 is TGTGCCAGCAGGAAACGGACCAACCGCGGGGATACGCAGTATTTT.

V usage is TRBV19 and J usage is TRBJ2-2; D is uncertain. This CDR3 contains 13 residues. Germline loops: CDR1 LNHDA, CDR2 SQIVND (reference sequence). The V end was cut by 6 bases, the J end by 5 bases, with 10 bases between. CDR3 sequence: CASSRIETGELFF. The DNA of the CDR3 is TGTGCCAGTAGCCGAATCGAGACCGGGGAGCTGTTTTTT.

The J gene is TRBJ2-3, the V gene TRBV25-1, with 9 nucleotides matching TRBD2. The germline V gene encodes CDR1 MGHDK and CDR2 SYGVNS. This CDR3 spans 19 amino acids. J was trimmed by 4 bases and V by 2 bases; bases with no gene match: 16. CDR3: CASSEISEREAGASDTQYF. In DNA form, the CDR3 reads TGTGCCAGCAGTGAAATAAGTGAGCGGGAGGCCGGGGCATCAGATACGCAGTATTTT.

J is TRBJ1-1 and V is TRBV25-1; D uncertain. CDR1 MGHDK and CDR2 SYGVNS come from the germline V gene. The CDR3 contains 16 residues. The germline V and J ends were trimmed by 5 bases and 4 bases, with 20 bases remaining between them. CDR3 coding DNA: TGTGCCAGCAGTCCCGCGACGGGAGCTGGAGGCACTGAAGCTTTCTTT. This sequence encodes CASSPATGAGGTEAFF.